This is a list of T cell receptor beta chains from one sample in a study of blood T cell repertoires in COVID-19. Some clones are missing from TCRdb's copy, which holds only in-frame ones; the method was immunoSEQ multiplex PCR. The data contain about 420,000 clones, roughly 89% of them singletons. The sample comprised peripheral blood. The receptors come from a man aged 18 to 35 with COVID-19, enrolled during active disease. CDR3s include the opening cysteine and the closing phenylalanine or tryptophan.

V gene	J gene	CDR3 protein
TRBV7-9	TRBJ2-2	CASSLELGGNTGELFF
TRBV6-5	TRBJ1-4	CASSYRGPNEKLFF
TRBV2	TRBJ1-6	CASSEGGDGYNSPLHF
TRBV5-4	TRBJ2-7	CASSLGLADIYEQYF
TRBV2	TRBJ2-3	CASSAQRLPTDTQYF
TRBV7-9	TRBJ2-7	CASSLVVGEQYF
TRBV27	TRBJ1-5	CASARVGNQPQHF
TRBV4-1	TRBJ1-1	CASSQGGWRTEAFF
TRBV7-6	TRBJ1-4	CASSLGTGTEKLFF
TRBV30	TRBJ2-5	CAWLSWSRARETQYF
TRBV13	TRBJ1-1	CASSSGSWGTEAFF
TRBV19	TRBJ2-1	CASSMGTRGNNEQFF
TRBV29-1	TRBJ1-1	CSAMTTNTEAFF
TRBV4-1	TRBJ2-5	CASSLYSRETQYF
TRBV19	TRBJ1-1	CASSISGNWEAFF
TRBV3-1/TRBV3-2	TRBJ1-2	CASSHGLQGLDYGYTF
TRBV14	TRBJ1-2	CASSQTRSGHNYGYTF
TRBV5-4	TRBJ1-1	CASSPGRGQVNTEAFF
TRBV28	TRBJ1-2	CASSPGQGRSGYTF
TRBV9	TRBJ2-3	CASSPLTGTSTDTQYF
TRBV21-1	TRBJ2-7	CASPFPGASYEQYF
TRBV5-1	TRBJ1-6	CASSPQGRDNSPLHF
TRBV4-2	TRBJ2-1	CASSQDNGDKQFF